This is a list of T cell receptor beta chains from one sample in a study of CD8+ T cells in alopecia areata. Here immunoSEQ multiplex PCR was the method, and the copy in TCRdb shows in-frame clones only, minus some. The sample holds 270,000 or so clones, about three fifths seen once. The specimen comprised CD4+ T cells sorted from blood, sampled at week 24, from a patient treated with tofacitinib. The receptor set was obtained from a human donor with alopecia areata. CDR3s leave out the opening cysteine and the closing phenylalanine or tryptophan.

v_gene	j_gene	CDR3aa
TRBV11-2	TRBJ1-6	ASSLVGSNSPLH
TRBV29-1	TRBJ1-1	SVPLQGDTEAF
TRBV2	TRBJ2-5	ASSEDNWPKETQY
TRBV13	TRBJ2-3	ASSSDRGRGSTDTQY
TRBV5-1	TRBJ2-2	ASSTPPEAGELF
TRBV29-1	TRBJ1-1	SVATWTEAF
TRBV4-2	TRBJ2-1	ASSSQPTSGDTHNEQF
TRBV2	TRBJ2-3	ASNLGLQGTDTQY
TRBV30	TRBJ2-5	AWSVRTGGSETQY
TRBV5-5	TRBJ1-4	ASSLVGGGEKLF
TRBV21-1	TRBJ2-5	ASSARIPGRTQY
TRBV6-1	TRBJ2-4	AARGAAKNIQY
TRBV4-3	TRBJ1-6	ASSQDSTYNSPLH
TRBV2	TRBJ2-7	ASSLQIYEQY
TRBV7-2	TRBJ2-7	ASSLQAGTTYEQY
TRBV27	TRBJ1-6	ASSLQGGNNSPLH
TRBV7-2	TRBJ2-5	ASSLALGGGQETQY
TRBV6-5	TRBJ1-6	ASSYSRDRGNSPLH
TRBV29-1	TRBJ2-3	SAQENTDTQY
TRBV7-3	TRBJ1-2	ASSLQGDSDYGYT
TRBV4-1	TRBJ2-7	ASSQETGRYYEQY
TRBV30	TRBJ1-1	AWSGISRSNTEAF
TRBV2	TRBJ2-7	ASSEGSSYEQY
TRBV29-1	TRBJ1-1	SVAPLGLGSTEAF
TRBV19	TRBJ1-2	ASSIQENYGYT
TRBV25-1	TRBJ2-6	ASRDRGSPGANVLT
TRBV7-2	TRBJ2-4	ASSLIAGGASKNIQY
TRBV5-1	TRBJ2-1	ASSLGGAYNEQF